Shown below are 2 T cell receptor beta chains from a single sample sequenced in a study of CD8+ T cells in alopecia areata. Sequencing used cDNA as its template, made by extracting RNA and reverse transcribing it. The table came from immunoSEQ multiplex PCR; TCRdb's copy has only in-frame clones and leaves some out. The sample has 45,000 to 70,000 clones; around 96% are singletons. The source was CD8+ T cells sorted from blood, collected at week 0. Receptors originate from a human donor with alopecia areata.

A remark on this clone: The sample holds other DNA sequences that translate to the same CDR3. The J gene is TRBJ1-1, the V gene TRBV29-1; D is ambiguous. The CDR3 sequence is 12 residues long. Looked up from germline, CDR1 is SQVTM and CDR2 is ANQGSEA. The V gene lost 5 bases and the J gene lost 11 bases, with 18 bases spanning the gap. The CDR3 DNA reads as TGCAGCGTTCATTTTAGGTCCCCTGGCGCTTTCTTT. The encoded protein is CSVHFRSPGAFF.

The rearrangement links TRBV19 to TRBJ1-1; D not resolved. The germline CDR1 and CDR2 sequences are LNHDA and SQIVND (reference sequence). This CDR3 contains 14 residues. V lost 5 bases and J lost 4, with 14 bases in between. The CDR3 nucleotides are TGTGCCAGTAGTTTCCAGGCCACGGGCACTGAAGCTTTCTTT. This gives the protein CASSFQATGTEAFF.